These 3 T cell receptor beta chains were sequenced from one sample in a study of cytomegalovirus exposure and HLA in healthy donors. 60 Vbeta and 13 Jbeta primers were used in PCR. Assay used: immunoSEQ multiplex PCR; TCRdb lists only in-frame clones, some missing. The sample holds 90,000 to 140,000 clones, roughly 79% seen once. The sample was PBMCs. These TCRs come from a man aged 35-49 years in good health and CMV-seronegative.

The chain couples TRBV2 to TRBJ2-1; 14 bases align to TRBD2. CDR3 length: 14 amino acids. J lost 15 bases, V lost 6 bases, and 10 bases had no gene match. Germline CDR1 is SNHLY and CDR2 is FYNNEI. Here the CDR3 DNA reads TGTGCCAGCAGGGCGGGACTAGCGGGAGATCCGGGGTTCTTC. This translates into CASRAGLAGDPGFF.

This clone was recorded a few times. The gene calls are TRBV5-1 and TRBJ1-1; no clear D gene. V was pared by 0 bases and J by 1 base, with 10 bases between. This CDR3 spans 15 amino acids. Per germline, CDR1 SGHRS and CDR2 YFSETQ. This CDR3 is CASSLGRLRNTEAFF. The DNA for the CDR3 is TGCGCCAGCAGCTTGGGACGACTGCGGAACACTGAAGCTTTCTTT.

J is TRBJ1-5 and V is TRBV5-6, with a tentative D call TRBD1 (5 bases). The CDR3 extends over 14 amino acids. Germline V gives CDR1 SGHDT, CDR2 YYEEEE. The ends were cut back, 0 bases at V and 4 bases at J, with 8 bases in the middle. The CDR3 DNA sequence: TGTGCCAGCAGCTTGGGACAGCCTAATCAGCCCCAGCATTTT. Protein product: CASSLGQPNQPQHF. Based on the CDR3 plus reference TRBV5-6 and TRBJ1-5, the full variable domain is DAGVTQSPTHLIKTRGQQVTLRCSPKSGHDTVSWYQQALGQGPQFIFQYYEEEERQRGNFPDRFSGHQFPNYSSELNVNALLLGDSALYLCASSLGQPNQPQHFGDGTRLSIL.